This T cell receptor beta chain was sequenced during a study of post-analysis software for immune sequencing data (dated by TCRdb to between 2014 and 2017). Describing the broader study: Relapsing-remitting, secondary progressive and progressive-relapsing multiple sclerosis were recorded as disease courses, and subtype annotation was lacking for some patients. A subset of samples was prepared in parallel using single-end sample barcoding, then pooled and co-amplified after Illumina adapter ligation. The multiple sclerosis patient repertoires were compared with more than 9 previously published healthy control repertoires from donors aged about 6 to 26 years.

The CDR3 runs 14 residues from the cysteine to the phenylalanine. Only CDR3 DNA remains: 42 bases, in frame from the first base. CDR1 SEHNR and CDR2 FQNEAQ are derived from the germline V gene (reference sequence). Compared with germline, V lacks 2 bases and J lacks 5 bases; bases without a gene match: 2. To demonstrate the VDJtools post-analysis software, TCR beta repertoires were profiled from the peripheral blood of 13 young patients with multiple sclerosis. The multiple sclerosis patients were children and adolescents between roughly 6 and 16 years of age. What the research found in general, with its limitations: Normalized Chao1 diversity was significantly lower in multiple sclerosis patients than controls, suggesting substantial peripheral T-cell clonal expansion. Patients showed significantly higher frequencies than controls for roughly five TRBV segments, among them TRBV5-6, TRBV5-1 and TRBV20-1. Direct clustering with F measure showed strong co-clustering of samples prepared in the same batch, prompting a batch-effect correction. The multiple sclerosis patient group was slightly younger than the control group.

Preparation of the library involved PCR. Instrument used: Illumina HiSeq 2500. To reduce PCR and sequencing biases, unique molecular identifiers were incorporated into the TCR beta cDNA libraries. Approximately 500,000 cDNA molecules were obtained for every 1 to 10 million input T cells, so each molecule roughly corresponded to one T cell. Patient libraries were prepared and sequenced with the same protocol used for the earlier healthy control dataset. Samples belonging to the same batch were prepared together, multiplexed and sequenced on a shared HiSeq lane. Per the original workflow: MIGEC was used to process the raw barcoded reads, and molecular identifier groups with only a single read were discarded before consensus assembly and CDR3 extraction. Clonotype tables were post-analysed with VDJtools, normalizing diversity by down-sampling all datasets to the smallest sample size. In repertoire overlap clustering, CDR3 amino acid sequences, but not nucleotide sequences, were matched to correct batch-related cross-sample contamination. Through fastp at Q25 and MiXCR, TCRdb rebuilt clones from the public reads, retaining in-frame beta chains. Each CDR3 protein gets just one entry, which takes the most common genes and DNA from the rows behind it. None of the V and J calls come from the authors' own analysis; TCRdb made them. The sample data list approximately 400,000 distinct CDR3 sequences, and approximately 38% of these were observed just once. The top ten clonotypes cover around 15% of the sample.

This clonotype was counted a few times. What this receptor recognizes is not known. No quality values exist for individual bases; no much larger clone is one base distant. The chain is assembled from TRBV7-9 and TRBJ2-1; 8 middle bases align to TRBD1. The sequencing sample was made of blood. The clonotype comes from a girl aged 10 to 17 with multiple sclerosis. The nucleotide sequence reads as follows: TGTGCCAGCAGCTTATGGGACAGGAACAATGAGCAGTTCTTC. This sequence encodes CASSLWDRNNEQFF.